This T cell receptor beta chain was identified in a study of human T cells and chemical hapten exposure. Time point noted: pre-sensitization, week 0. Treatment: therapeutic diphenylcyclopropenone sensitization with weekly scalp DPC. In regard to this clonotype: Its antigen is not identified.

Findings of the study overall: Alopecia affecting every donor means their immune response may not match healthy people's. TCRs at a frequency above 1 in 1000 stayed unchanged with DPC sensitization.

This CDR3 is 17 amino acids long. TCRdb itself ran the RACE reads through MiXCR, one entry per CDR3 protein. The sample shows 250,000 or so distinct CDR3 sequences, about 8.1% of them seen only once. The clonotype comes from a woman aged 40-49 years with alopecia areata. Some clones in this sample may be carry-over from other donors' samples. The sequences come from whole blood, collected in connection with sensitization to the hapten diphenylcyclopropenone (DPC). V is TRBV21-1 and J is TRBJ2-7; the DNA was not compared with TRBD1, the D call given in the table. TRBV21-1 is a pseudogene segment. The CDR3 loop reads CASSTYPGQQGPYEQYF. The CDR3 DNA reads TGTGCCAGCAGCACTTACCCGGGACAACAGGGCCCCTACGAGCAGTACTTC.